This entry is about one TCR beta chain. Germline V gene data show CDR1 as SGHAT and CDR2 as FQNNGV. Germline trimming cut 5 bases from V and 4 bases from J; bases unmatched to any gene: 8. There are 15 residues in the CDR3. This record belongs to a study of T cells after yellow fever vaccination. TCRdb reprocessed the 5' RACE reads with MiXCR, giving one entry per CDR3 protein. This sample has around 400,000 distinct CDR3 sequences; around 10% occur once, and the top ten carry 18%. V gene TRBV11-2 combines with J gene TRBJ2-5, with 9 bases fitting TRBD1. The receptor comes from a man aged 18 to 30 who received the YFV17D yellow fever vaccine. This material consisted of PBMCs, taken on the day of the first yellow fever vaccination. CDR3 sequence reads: CASSIHTGQGETQYF. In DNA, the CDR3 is TGTGCCAGCAGCATCCATACGGGACAGGGAGAGACCCAGTACTTC. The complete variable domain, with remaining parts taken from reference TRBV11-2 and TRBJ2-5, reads EAGVAQSPRYKIIEKRQSVAFWCNPISGHATLYWYQQILGQGPKLLIQFQNNGVVDDSQLPKDRFSAERLKGVDSTLKIQPAKLEDSAVYLCASSIHTGQGETQYFGPGTRLLVL.